These T cell receptor beta chains were read from a single sample in a study of identical twins. TCRdb re-called the 5' RACE reads through MiXCR, storing one row per CDR3 protein. This sample has hundreds of thousands of distinct CDR3 sequences; 8.6% occur once, and the top ten carry around 0.98%. These same data were also listed under a study on yellow fever vaccine responses in identical twins.

Sequences were obtained from PBMCs. Every receptor here comes from a young woman in good health. Each CDR3 is given with its conserved first and last residue. A D gene is named only where the DNA matches it firmly. Clone size appears in some rows only: once, few, many, or a class for an expanded clone.

v_gene: TRBV27
d_gene: TRBD2
j_gene: TRBJ2-2
abundance: -
CDR3nt: TGTGCCAGCAGTTTAGCCCCACTAGCGGGAGCACACACCGGGGAGCTGTTTTTT
CDR3aa: CASSLAPLAGAHTGELFF

v_gene: TRBV7-2
d_gene: TRBD2
j_gene: TRBJ2-1
abundance: -
CDR3nt: TGTGCCAGCAGCCTTAGCGGGACACTCTCCTACAATGAGCAGTTCTTC
CDR3aa: CASSLSGTLSYNEQFF

v_gene: TRBV15
d_gene: TRBD2
j_gene: TRBJ2-1
abundance: once
CDR3nt: TGTGCCACCGACAAGGGGGACAGGACTAGCGGGAGTTTTTTTTCTTCCTACAATGAGCAGTTCTTC
CDR3aa: CATDKGDRTSGSFFSSYNEQFF

v_gene: TRBV5-1
d_gene: TRBD1
j_gene: TRBJ2-3
abundance: many
CDR3nt: TGTGCCAGCAGTTTGGGACAGAGCACAGATACGCAGTATTTT
CDR3aa: CASSLGQSTDTQYF

v_gene: TRBV15
d_gene: -
j_gene: TRBJ2-7
abundance: -
CDR3nt: TGTGCCACCAGCAGAGAACCGGGACCGACTAAGTACGAGCAGTACTTC
CDR3aa: CATSREPGPTKYEQYF

v_gene: TRBV15
d_gene: -
j_gene: TRBJ2-2
abundance: many
CDR3nt: TGTGCCACCAGCAGAGAAATCTCGGCCAGCGGGGAGCTGTTTTTT
CDR3aa: CATSREISASGELFF

v_gene: TRBV29-1
d_gene: -
j_gene: TRBJ2-1
abundance: many
CDR3nt: TGCAGCGTTGTCGTGGTGGGCGATGAGCAGTTCTTC
CDR3aa: CSVVVVGDEQFF

v_gene: TRBV11-2
d_gene: -
j_gene: TRBJ1-2
abundance: -
CDR3nt: TGTGCCAGCAGCGGACCTGGTAGACACCAGACTCTGCCCTTC
CDR3aa: CASSGPGRHQTLPF

v_gene: TRBV4-3
d_gene: TRBD1
j_gene: TRBJ1-2
abundance: few
CDR3nt: TGCGCCAGCAGCCGAGGGGACAGGGGAGAGCATGGCTACACCTTC
CDR3aa: CASSRGDRGEHGYTF

v_gene: TRBV7-9
d_gene: TRBD1
j_gene: TRBJ2-1
abundance: many
CDR3nt: TGTGCCAGCAGCCCCCCGACGACAGGGGAAACCTACAATGAGCAGTTCTTC
CDR3aa: CASSPPTTGETYNEQFF